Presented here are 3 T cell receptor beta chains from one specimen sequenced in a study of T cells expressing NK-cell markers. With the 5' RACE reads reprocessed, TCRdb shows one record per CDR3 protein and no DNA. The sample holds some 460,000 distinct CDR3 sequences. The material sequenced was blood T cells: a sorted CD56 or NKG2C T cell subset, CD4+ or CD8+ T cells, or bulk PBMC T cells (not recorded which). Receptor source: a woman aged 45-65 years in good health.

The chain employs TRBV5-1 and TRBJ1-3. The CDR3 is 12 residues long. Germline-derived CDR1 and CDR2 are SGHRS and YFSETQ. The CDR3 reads CASRESGNTIYF.

This chain's CDR3 is CATSDPGTGGTEAFF. The chain recombines TRBV24-1 with TRBJ1-1; with no DNA, the TCRdb D assignment of TRBD1 cannot be verified. Germline-derived CDR1 and CDR2 are KGHDR and SFDVKD. The CDR3 covers 15 residues.

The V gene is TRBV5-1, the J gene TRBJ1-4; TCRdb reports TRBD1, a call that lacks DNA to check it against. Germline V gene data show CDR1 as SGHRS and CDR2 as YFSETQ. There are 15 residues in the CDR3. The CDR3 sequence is CASSSSGFTNEKLFF.